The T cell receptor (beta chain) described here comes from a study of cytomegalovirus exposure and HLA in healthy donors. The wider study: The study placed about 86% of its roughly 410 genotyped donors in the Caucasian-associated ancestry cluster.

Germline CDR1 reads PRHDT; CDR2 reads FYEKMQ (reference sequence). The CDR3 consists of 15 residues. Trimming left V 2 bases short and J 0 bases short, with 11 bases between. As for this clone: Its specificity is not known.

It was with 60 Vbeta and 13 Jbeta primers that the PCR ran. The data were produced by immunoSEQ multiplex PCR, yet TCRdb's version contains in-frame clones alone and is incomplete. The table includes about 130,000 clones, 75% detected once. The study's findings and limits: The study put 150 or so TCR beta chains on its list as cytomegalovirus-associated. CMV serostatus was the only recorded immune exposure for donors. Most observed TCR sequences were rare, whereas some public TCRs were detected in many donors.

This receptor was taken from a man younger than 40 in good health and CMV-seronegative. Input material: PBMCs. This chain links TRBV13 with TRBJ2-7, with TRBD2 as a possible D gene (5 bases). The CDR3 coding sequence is TGTGCCAGCAGCTTAACCGAGGGTTACTCCTACGAGCAGTACTTC. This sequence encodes CASSLTEGYSYEQYF.